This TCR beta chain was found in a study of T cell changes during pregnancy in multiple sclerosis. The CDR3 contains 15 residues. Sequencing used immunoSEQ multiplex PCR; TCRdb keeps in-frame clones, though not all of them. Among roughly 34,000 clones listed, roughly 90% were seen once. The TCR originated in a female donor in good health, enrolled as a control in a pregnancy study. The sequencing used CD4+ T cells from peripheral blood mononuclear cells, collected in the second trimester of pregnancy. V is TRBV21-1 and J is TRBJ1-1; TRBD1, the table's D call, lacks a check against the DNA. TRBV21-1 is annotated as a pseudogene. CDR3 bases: TGTGCCAGCAGCAACCGGGCAGGGGGCTATGACGAAGCTTTCTTT. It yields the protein CASSNRAGGYDEAFF.